One sample yielded the 16 T cell receptor beta chains listed below, sequenced in a study of blood T cell repertoires in COVID-19. The table came from immunoSEQ multiplex PCR; TCRdb's copy has only in-frame clones and leaves some out. Counted here are approximately 65,000 clones, 65% to 85% occurring once; the ten biggest clones make up 3.8%. Sequencing was done on a sample of PBMCs or T cells enriched from blood (not recorded which). These receptors came from a woman in her forties with acute COVID-19.

The chain carries TRBV5-1 and TRBJ2-5; D might be TRBD1 (6 bases). The germline V gene has CDR1 SGHRS and CDR2 YFSETQ. The CDR3 has 14 residues. V was trimmed by 2 bases and J by 4 bases, leaving 12 bases between them. Here the CDR3 DNA reads TGCGCCAGCAGCTTAGACAGGCCCCGAGAGACCCAGTACTTC. It yields the protein CASSLDRPRETQYF.

This chain links TRBV5-1 with TRBJ2-3; 9 bases agree with TRBD2. V gave up 1 base and J gave up 1 base; unmatched junction bases: 4. The CDR3 loop spans 16 amino acids. Germline values: CDR1 SGHRS, CDR2 YFSETQ. The CDR3 protein is CASSLSGGGGTDTQYF. As DNA, the CDR3 is TGCGCCAGCAGCTTGTCCGGCGGGGGGGGCACAGATACGCAGTATTTT.

The genes are TRBV7-2 and TRBJ2-5, with 9 nucleotides matching TRBD2. The CDR3 covers 16 residues. J was trimmed by 5 bases and V by 4 bases; bases with no gene match: 11. Germline V gives CDR1 SGHTA, CDR2 FQGNSA. The CDR3 spells CASSSHSGGYGETQYF. CDR3 nucleotides: TGTGCCAGCAGCTCCCATAGCGGGGGTTACGGGGAGACCCAGTACTTC.

On this clone itself: An end of the junction differs from the germline gene, which may be a read error. J is TRBJ2-1 and V is TRBV7-7, with 7 bases lining up with TRBD1. Germline-derived CDR1 and CDR2 are SSHAT and FNYEAQ (reference sequence). The CDR3 contains 14 residues. CDR3 protein: CASSPGQSNNEQFF. DNA for the CDR3: TGTGCTAGCAGCCCGGGACAGTCAAACAATGAGCAGTTCTTC. The full variable domain, in which reference TRBV7-7 and TRBJ2-1 provide the parts outside the CDR3, is GAGVSQSPRYKVTKRGQDVTLRCDPISSHATLYWYQQALGQGPEFLTYFNYEAQPDKSGLPSDRFSAERPEGSISTLTIQRTEQRDSAMYRCASSPGQSNNEQFFGPGTRLTVL.

The chain links TRBV5-1 to TRBJ2-7; D possibly corresponds to TRBD2 (6 bases). Trimming took 4 bases from V and 0 from J, leaving 14 bases between them. Germline V gene data show CDR1 as SGHRS and CDR2 as YFSETQ. CDR3 size: 15 residues. CDR3 region: CASSLTSSYSYEQYF. In DNA, the CDR3 is TGCGCCAGCAGCCTAACTAGCTCTTACTCCTACGAGCAGTACTTC. Full variable domain (missing parts from reference TRBV5-1 and TRBJ2-7): KAGVTQTPRYLIKTRGQQVTLSCSPISGHRSVSWYQQTPGQGLQFLFEYFSETQRNKGNFPGRFSGRQFSNSRSEMNVSTLELGDSALYLCASSLTSSYSYEQYFGPGTRLTVT.

The chain joins TRBV4-1 to TRBJ2-5; 8 bases are shared with TRBD2. V trimming: 4 bases; J trimming: 0 bases; junction bases outside the gene matches: 4. This CDR3 has 15 residues. Per the germline V gene, CDR1 is MGHRA and CDR2 is YSYEKL. CDR3 nucleotide sequence: TGCGCCAGCAGCCCGCGGGGGGCCAACCAAGAGACCCAGTACTTC. Amino acids: CASSPRGANQETQYF.

V is TRBV19 and J is TRBJ2-5; 12 bases match TRBD1. Germline V gene data show CDR1 as LNHDA and CDR2 as SQIVND (reference sequence). The CDR3 spans 14 residues. Trimming took 6 bases from V and 5 from J; bases not matched to a gene: 4. CDR3 residues: CASRRDRGQETQYF. The DNA for the CDR3 is TGTGCCAGTAGACGGGACAGGGGGCAGGAGACCCAGTACTTC.

The count of this clone is one. The chain employs TRBV4-1 and TRBJ1-2; TRBD1 aligns across 7 bases. CDR3 length: 17 amino acids. Germline lookup yields CDR1 MGHRA and CDR2 YSYEKL. After removal of 1 base from V and 4 bases from J, the junction contained 12 bases not matched to a gene. CDR3 in DNA: TGCGCCAGCAGCCAAGGGGGGGTGACAGGGCCCGGCTATGGCTACACCTTC. Amino acid sequence: CASSQGGVTGPGYGYTF.

V and J are TRBV5-1 and TRBJ2-2; TRBD1 might be the D (8 bases). The CDR3 sequence is 15 residues long. V lost 4 bases to trimming and J lost 6 bases, with 16 bases between them. The germline gives CDR1 SGHRS, CDR2 YFSETQ. The CDR3 reads CASSGGQGGPGELFF. DNA of the CDR3: TGCGCCAGCAGCGGAGGACAGGGAGGGCCCGGGGAGCTGTTTTTT.

The rearrangement uses TRBV9 and TRBJ2-2; TRBD2 matches at 12 bases. CDR1 SGDLS and CDR2 YYNGEE come from the germline V gene. J lost 5 bases, V lost 0 bases, and 5 bases had no gene match. CDR3 length: 17 amino acids. In DNA form, the CDR3 reads TGTGCCAGCAGCGTAGGCCTAGCGGGAGGGAGGACCGGGGAGCTGTTTTTT. Translated, it gives CASSVGLAGGRTGELFF.

As to this clone: Likely a read error: the CDR3 ends without its conserved phenylalanine or tryptophan. The DNA is omitted, as the CDR3 cannot be located on it reliably, and the CDR3 follows TCRdb's listing. J is TRBJ2-6 and V is TRBV25-1; the table names TRBD2, a call not compared with the DNA. The CDR3 adds up to 8 amino acids, both ends counted. The germline CDR1 and CDR2 sequences are MGHDK and SYGVNS. Here the CDR3 reads CVFRGDFV.

The V call is TRBV2, the J call TRBJ2-1; TRBD2 matches at 11 bases. The V gene's germline CDR1 is SNHLY and CDR2 FYNNEI. The CDR3 is 18 residues long. V shed 3 bases, J shed 2 bases, and the junction held 9 bases outside the gene matches. CDR3 sequence reads: CASSERLAGYYAYNEQFF. The CDR3 DNA reads as TGTGCCAGCAGTGAGCGACTAGCGGGATATTATGCCTACAATGAGCAGTTCTTC.

The chain carries TRBV7-7 and TRBJ2-5; TRBD1 aligns across 10 bases. Germline trimming cut 3 bases from V and 4 bases from J; bases unmatched to any gene: 5. Germline V gene lookup returns CDR1 SSHAT and CDR2 FNYEAQ (reference sequence). The CDR3 covers 15 residues. The CDR3, as DNA: TGTGCCAGCAGCTTGGGGACAGGGGCGAGAGAGACCCAGTACTTC. It yields the protein CASSLGTGARETQYF.

This clone was detected only a few times. This rearrangement joins TRBV4-2 to TRBJ1-5, with a tentative D call TRBD1 (6 bases). The germline gives CDR1 LGHNA, CDR2 YNFKEQ. CDR3 size: 16 residues. V was shortened by 2 bases and J by 2 bases, with 13 bases between the two germline ends. The CDR3: CASSQIGGRGNQPQHF. CDR3 coding DNA: TGTGCCAGCAGCCAAATCGGGGGGCGCGGCAATCAGCCCCAGCATTTT.

The rearrangement links TRBV5-6 to TRBJ1-5; D is ambiguous. CDR3 length equals 13 residues. Germline V gene lookup returns CDR1 SGHDT and CDR2 YYEEEE. Trimming pared 4 bases from V and 3 bases from J, leaving 8 bases between. This CDR3 reads CASSGSNNQPQHF. The CDR3 nucleotides read TGTGCCAGCAGCGGCAGTAACAATCAGCCCCAGCATTTT.

This clone was observed a handful of times. The rearrangement uses TRBV19 and TRBJ2-1; 10 nucleotides align to TRBD1. With 5 bases clipped from V and 7 bases from J, the junction kept 5 bases outside the gene matches. CDR1 and CDR2 (germline): LNHDA, SQIVND (reference sequence). The CDR3 length is 14 residues. The DNA for the CDR3 is TGTGCCAGTAGTTCGCGGGACAGGGGAAATGAGCAGTTCTTC. It codes for CASSSRDRGNEQFF.